This T cell receptor beta chain was obtained from a study of shared clonotypes between healthy human individuals. Across the study: Donors consisted of two women and a few men between 18 and 49. Study-level results: Naive subsets usually exceeded memory subsets in estimated richness.

The protocol was immunoSEQ multiplex PCR, while the TCRdb copy is restricted to in-frame clones and leaves out a portion. This sample has 1,500,000 or so clones, with roughly 96% found just once. Each of the donors was a healthy adult who was HIV-negative and had not had a recent acute infection or vaccination. The authors divided CD4+ cells into CD45RA+ naive and CD45RA-negative memory subsets. CDR1 and CDR2 from the germline V gene are SGHTA and FQGNSA. The ends were cut back, 0 bases at V and 3 bases at J, with 12 bases in the middle. This CDR3 has 15 amino acids. Remarks on this clone: Its antigen is undetermined.

The source of this sequence is a man aged 30 to 39 in good health. The sequenced sample consisted of naive CD4+ T cells sorted from blood. Subset described: CD45RA+ positively selected. The chain carries TRBV7-2 and TRBJ2-7; the D gene could be TRBD1 or TRBD2 (6 bases each). As DNA, the CDR3 is TGTGCCAGCAGCTTAGCTGGGGGGCAATACTACGAGCAGTACTTC. Protein sequence: CASSLAGGQYYEQYF.